These T cell receptor beta chains were read from a single sample in a study of blood T cell repertoires in COVID-19. This table comes from immunoSEQ multiplex PCR, and its TCRdb copy is limited to in-frame clones, with some not included. The data contain roughly 230,000 clones, 70% to 85% of them singletons. The specimen sequenced was PBMCs or T cells enriched from blood (not recorded which). The origin of the receptors is a woman aged 55-70 years who had recovered from COVID-19. Each CDR3 is given with its conserved first and last residue. The D gene is left open where the match is weak. A row's size may be missing; if present it is once, few, many or a size class.

>-|TRBJ2-1|-|TRBV5-8
TGTGCCAGCAGCTACGGACAGATTAATGAGCAGTTCTTC
CASSYGQINEQFF
>TRBD1|TRBJ2-7|-|TRBV10-3
TGTGCCATCAGACGGACAGGGGGCTTGTACGAGCAGTACTTC
CAIRRTGGLYEQYF
>-|TRBJ1-6|few|TRBV7-8
TGTGCCAGCAGCCCCGCGGGAAATTCACCCCTCCACTTT
CASSPAGNSPLHF
>-|TRBJ2-6|-|TRBV15
TGTGCCACCAGCCTAGGTTGGAGCTCTGGGGCCAACGTCCTGACTTTC
CATSLGWSSGANVLTF
>-|TRBJ2-1|-|TRBV10-1
TGCGCCAGCAGTCCCTTGCGGGGTAGCTCCTACAATGAGCAGTTCTTC
CASSPLRGSSYNEQFF
>-|TRBJ1-1|-|TRBV19
TGTGCCAGTAGTATCCTCCCCACTGAAGCTTTCTTT
CASSILPTEAFF
>TRBD2|TRBJ2-3|-|TRBV5-6
TGTGCCAGCAGCTCCGGGACTAGCGGTTGGGACACGCAGTATTTT
CASSSGTSGWDTQYF
>-|TRBJ1-1|-|TRBV28
TGTGCCAGCAGTTTAGCCGGGGGGGGGCGAAGGAACACTGAAGCTTTCTTT
CASSLAGGGRRNTEAFF
>TRBD2|TRBJ2-1|once|TRBV7-2
TGTGCCACCGAAGGGACTAGCCGTAACAATGAGCAGTTCTTC
CATEGTSRNNEQFF
>TRBD1|TRBJ2-1|-|TRBV18
TGTGCCAGCTCGGAGACAGGGGGCGCTTACAATGAGCAGTTCTTC
CASSETGGAYNEQFF
>-|TRBJ2-3|-|TRBV7-2
TGTGCCACAAAGAACAGGAACACAGATACGCAGTATTTT
CATKNRNTDTQYF
>TRBD1|TRBJ1-3|few|TRBV27
TGTGCCAGCAGTTCCTATCGACAGGGAGGAGCTGGAAACACCATATATTTT
CASSSYRQGGAGNTIYF
>-|TRBJ2-1|-|TRBV9
TGTGCCAGCAGTGGGACAAATAACAATGAGCAGTTCTTC
CASSGTNNNEQFF
>-|TRBJ1-5|-|TRBV10-3
TGTGCCATCAGTGACGGCAGGATTAGCAATCAGCCCCAGCATTTT
CAISDGRISNQPQHF
>-|TRBJ1-2|few|TRBV14
TGTGCCAGCAGCCCAGACACAAACTATGGCTACACCTTC
CASSPDTNYGYTF
>-|TRBJ1-2|many|TRBV3-1/TRBV3-2
TGTGCCAGCAGCCAAGAGTCCTTCTATGGCTACACCTTC
CASSQESFYGYTF
>-|TRBJ2-3|-|TRBV7-9
TGTGCCAGCAGCTTAGGAGGTACAGGGACAGATACGCAGTATTTT
CASSLGGTGTDTQYF
>TRBD2|TRBJ2-3|-|TRBV3-1/TRBV3-2
TGTGCCAGCAGCGAAACTAGCGGGGGGGGCCGGGATACGCAGTATTTT
CASSETSGGGRDTQYF
>TRBD1|TRBJ1-2|-|TRBV6-2/TRBV6-3
TGTGCCAGCAGTTTGGGACAGGGGTTTTACTATGGCTACACCTTC
CASSLGQGFYYGYTF
>-|TRBJ2-3|-|TRBV3-1/TRBV3-2
TGTGCCAGCAGCCAAGATTTTGGGGGCGTCACAGATACGCAGTATTTT
CASSQDFGGVTDTQYF
>TRBD2|TRBJ2-1|-|TRBV15
TGTGCCACCAGCAGAGATGCGGGAGGATACAATGAGCAGTTCTTC
CATSRDAGGYNEQFF
>TRBD1|TRBJ1-2|once|TRBV7-9
TGTGCCAGCAGCCTCAACAGGGGAGGCTACACCTTC
CASSLNRGGYTF
>-|TRBJ2-2|-|TRBV4-2
TGTGCCAGCAGCCAAGATCATAAGGGGTCCGGGGAGCTGTTTTTT
CASSQDHKGSGELFF
>-|TRBJ2-3|once|TRBV11-2
TGTGCCAGCAGCTTAGAGTGGTTAGCAGATACGCAGTATTTT
CASSLEWLADTQYF
>TRBD1|TRBJ2-1|-|TRBV4-2
TGTGCCAGCAGCCAAGAGAGGGACAGGAGGTCCTATGAGCAGTTCTTC
CASSQERDRRSYEQFF
>-|TRBJ1-5|-|TRBV6-5
TGTGCCACCCGCCGAGGGAATCAGCCCCAGCATTTT
CATRRGNQPQHF
>-|TRBJ1-4|-|TRBV7-9
TGTGCCAGCGGGAGGGGGGCAACTAATGAAAAACTGTTTTTT
CASGRGATNEKLFF
>TRBD1|TRBJ1-6|-|TRBV27
TGTGCCAGCACTCAGACAGGGGGTTGGAATTCACCCCTCCACTTT
CASTQTGGWNSPLHF
>TRBD1|TRBJ2-7|once|TRBV18
TGTGCCAGCTCGCCCGGGACAGGGGTGAGACAGTACTTC
CASSPGTGVRQYF
>-|TRBJ1-5|-|TRBV7-8
TGTGCCAGCAGCCCCGACAGCCGGCGCGGGAAGCCCCAGCATTTT
CASSPDSRRGKPQHF
>TRBD1|TRBJ2-3|-|TRBV2
TGTGCCAGCGGCAGGGGGAACAGTGGTACGCAGTATTTT
CASGRGNSGTQYF
>TRBD2|TRBJ2-3|-|TRBV5-4
TGTGCCAGCAGCTTGAGTAACCGAAGCGGGACCAACACAGATACGCAGTATTTT
CASSLSNRSGTNTDTQYF
>-|TRBJ1-5|few|TRBV18
TGTGCCAGCTCACCAAGGCAGGGACAACAGCCCCAGCATTTT
CASSPRQGQQPQHF
>-|TRBJ1-6|once|TRBV6-5
TGTGCCAGTTGGGACACCGGCCCTTTCCCCCTCCACTTT
CASWDTGPFPLHF
>-|TRBJ1-3|-|TRBV21-1
TGTGCCAGCAGCAAATCTGTGCGGTACAACACCATATATTTT
CASSKSVRYNTIYF
>-|TRBJ2-2|-|TRBV6-6
TGTGCCAGCAGTCGCCGTCCGGGACTTCAGAACACCGGGGAGCTGTTTTTT
CASSRRPGLQNTGELFF
>TRBD1|TRBJ1-2|once|TRBV29-1
TGCAGCGATGGGCAGGGGGCAGGAGGCTACACCTTC
CSDGQGAGGYTF
>-|TRBJ1-2|once|TRBV4-2
TGTGCCAGCAGCCGGGGGGCTAACTATGGCTACACCTTC
CASSRGANYGYTF
>-|TRBJ1-2|-|TRBV27
TGTGCCAGCAGTTCGATCCCGACAGGTACGGATGGCTACACCTTC
CASSSIPTGTDGYTF
>-|TRBJ1-1|-|TRBV5-6
TGTGCCAGCAGCTTCGACAGGCACACTGAAGCTTTCTTT
CASSFDRHTEAFF
>-|TRBJ2-3|-|TRBV5-4
TGTGCCAGCAGCTTGAGGGGGTCAGATACGCAGTATTTT
CASSLRGSDTQYF
>-|TRBJ1-1|few|TRBV7-3
TGTGCCAGCAGCTTAATACTACTGGGGAACACTGAAGCTTTCTTT
CASSLILLGNTEAFF
>-|TRBJ2-6|-|TRBV19
TGTGCCAGTAGTATACTAGTCGGAGTCCTGACTTTC
CASSILVGVLTF
>TRBD2|TRBJ2-1|-|TRBV10-1
TGCGCCACCGCCGGGGGGCCTAGCGGGAGATTGGATGAGCAGTTCTTC
CATAGGPSGRLDEQFF
>-|TRBJ1-3|-|TRBV14
TGTGCCAGCAGCCAAGGCAGGATCTCTGGAAACACCATATATTTT
CASSQGRISGNTIYF